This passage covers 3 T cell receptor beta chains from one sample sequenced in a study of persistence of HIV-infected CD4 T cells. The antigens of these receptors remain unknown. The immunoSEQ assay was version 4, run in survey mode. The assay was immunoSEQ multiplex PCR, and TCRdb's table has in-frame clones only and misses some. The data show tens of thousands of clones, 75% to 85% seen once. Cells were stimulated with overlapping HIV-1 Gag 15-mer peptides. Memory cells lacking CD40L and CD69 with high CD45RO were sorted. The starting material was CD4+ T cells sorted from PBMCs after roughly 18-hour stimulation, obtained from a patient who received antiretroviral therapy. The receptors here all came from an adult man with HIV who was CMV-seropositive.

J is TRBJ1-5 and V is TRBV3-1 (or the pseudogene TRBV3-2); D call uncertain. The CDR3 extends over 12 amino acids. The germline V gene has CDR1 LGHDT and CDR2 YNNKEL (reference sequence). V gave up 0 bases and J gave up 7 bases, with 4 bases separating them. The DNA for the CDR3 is TGTGCCAGCAGCCAAGATGACCAGCCCCAGCATTTT. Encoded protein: CASSQDDQPQHF.

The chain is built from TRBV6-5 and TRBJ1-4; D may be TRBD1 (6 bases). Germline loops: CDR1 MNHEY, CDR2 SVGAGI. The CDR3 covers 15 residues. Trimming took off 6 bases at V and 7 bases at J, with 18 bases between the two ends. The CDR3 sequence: CASSDGRGRFEKLFF. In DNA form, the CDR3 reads TGTGCCAGCAGCGATGGGCGGGGGCGGTTTGAAAAACTGTTTTTT.

The CDR3 protein is CASSIHSNTGELFF. The CDR3 bases are TGTGCCAGCAGCATCCACTCGAACACCGGGGAGCTGTTTTTT. This sequence joins TRBV7-2 and TRBJ2-2; the D is unclear. CDR3 length: 14 residues. The germline V and J ends were trimmed by 5 bases and 0 bases, with 7 bases remaining between them. Germline values: CDR1 SGHTA, CDR2 FQGNSA.